Sequencing of this T cell receptor beta chain was carried out in a study of cytotoxic CD8 clonotypes in ibrutinib-treated CLL (dated by TCRdb to 2020 to 2022). Broadly, across the study: The cohort included about 15 treatment-naive and 11 relapsed/refractory patients; some 18 were IGHV unmutated. Every sample from remission and from progressive disease was obtained while the patients were still on ibrutinib. The response samples were drawn at a median of approximately twelve months into treatment, with a range of roughly 6 to 40 months. Cryopreserved peripheral blood mononuclear cells were obtained prior to treatment, at the time of response, and at either disease progression or sustained remission. On average, each sample yielded around 230,000 productive templates and 94,082 productive rearrangements. Of the approximately 90 people in the trial, about two dozen had longitudinal samples available. Partial responses were observed in approximately 24 patients and complete responses in 2; after a median follow-up of about 69 months, remission was maintained in roughly 15 patients and progression was observed in approximately 12.

Trimming at the junction amounts to 3 bases on V and 0 bases on J, and the germline ends lie 15 bases apart. CDR1 and CDR2 were assigned from the germline V gene as KGHSH and LQKENI. The CDR3 contains 16 residues, cysteine and phenylalanine counted. The kept DNA is CDR3 alone, 48 bases in frame from the first base. The time point tag for this specimen amounts to: roughly 25 months on ibrutinib. For TCR beta library preparation, around 1.9 micrograms of genomic DNA were extracted from the cryopreserved PBMCs. Longitudinal blood samples from CLL patients on ibrutinib monotherapy underwent high-throughput TCR beta sequencing. The patients were enrolled in a single-center, open-label phase 2 trial of ibrutinib monotherapy. On a MiSeq, deep resolution sequencing aimed for a depth between 1 in 1 million and 1 in 200,000 T cells, with each clonotype covered around 9.2x on average. The immunoSEQ hsTCRB Kit was used to generate TCR beta libraries. Under the source paper's analysis protocol: Data were analyzed with ImmunoSEQ Data Assistant and ImmunoSEQ Analyzer, with V, D and J genes assigned per IMGT definitions. Clonality, with values ranging from 0 to 1, was calculated as one minus the normalized Shannon entropy of productive rearrangement frequencies. Only overrepresented clonotypes making up at least 0.05% of each patient's repertoire were included in the public clonotype analysis. Repertoires from around 13 age-matched healthy donors in immuneACCESS were used as clonality controls. What TCRdb holds here is the immuneACCESS table cut down to in-frame rearrangements. Part of the clones is not present; checked against another copy, under half of the missing clones reflect an unresolved V gene, and the others are unexplained. V and J calls and clone size are as listed in that table; D and trimming were resolved from the DNA. This sample is represented by around 92,000 clones; around 77% of them were singletons. The top ten hold approximately 23% of the sample.

Concerning this clone itself: No antigen is known for it. Base quality data are lacking; no much larger clone is found one base away.

General findings and caveats noted by the study authors: Baseline clonality was found to be higher than that of age-matched healthy donors and was strongly correlated with circulating CD8+ T-cell counts. Clonality rose at ibrutinib response, remained stable during sustained remission, and dropped back toward baseline at progression. Sustained-remission and progressing patients did not have matched sampling times, and lymph node repertoires were not examined. Public clonotypes were rare and either contracted or stayed stable during treatment, and the rise in clonality at ibrutinib response reflected the expansion of private clonotypes.

Recombination joined TRBV18 with TRBJ2-7; perhaps TRBD1 is the D gene, with 5 bases matching. The clonotype was recovered from a human donor with chronic lymphocytic leukemia. The sample in question was PBMCs, obtained after 24 months of ibrutinib treatment. The bases are TGTGCCAGCTCACCTCTCACAGGAACAAACTCCTACGAGCAGTACTTC. Its coded protein is CASSPLTGTNSYEQYF.